This T cell receptor (beta chain) appears in the sequencing data of a study of T-cell reconstitution after alpha-beta-depleted transplantation in children (dated by TCRdb to about 2016). General notes on the study: The study quantitatively tracked T-cell immune reconstitution after TCRalphabeta/CD19-depleted allogeneic hematopoietic cell transplantation in children using TCR repertoire profiling.

The germline V gene (reference sequence) specifies MNHEY as CDR1 and SMNVEV as CDR2. V loses 10 bases of germline sequence and J loses 1 base, and the interval between the two ends is 11 bases. The CDR3 contains 12 residues, cysteine and phenylalanine counted. Only the CDR3 part of the read is kept: 36 bases, read in frame from the first base. Receptor libraries were prepared by PCR. TCRdb names Illumina HiSeq 2500 as the instrument used. TCR library preparation used molecular barcoding, with unique molecular identifiers applied to normalize quantification of the TCRbeta repertoire. In-frame beta chains were kept once TCRdb had trimmed the public reads at Q25 with fastp and called clones with MiXCR. When rows share a CDR3 protein, they turn into one entry using the most common DNA and genes. Recorded for this sample are fewer than 350,000 distinct CDR3 sequences; 11% of them occurred a single time. Roughly a quarter of the sample belongs to the ten largest clones.

This clonotype was counted at least ten times. No cognate antigen has been identified for it. No per-base quality is available; no much larger clone lies one base away. Explained via the paper, the treatment or condition label denotes: allogeneic hematopoietic cell transplantation with graft depleted of TCRalphabeta T cells and CD19 B cells. The children who served as transplant recipients had been given grafts of TCRalphabeta/CD19-depleted allogeneic hematopoietic cells. What the research found in general, with its limitations: The apparently early recovery of alphabetaT-cell counts about two months after transplant reportedly depended on only several hundred rapidly expanded clones that came from non-depleted graft cells. Hyperexpanded clone frequencies declined over subsequent months; after one year, T-cell counts and TCRbeta diversity were mostly attributed to newly produced T cells. In some patients, the high TCRbeta diversity seen at day 60 was put down to recipient T cells and intrathymic progenitors that had survived conditioning.

Recombination joined TRBV27 with TRBJ2-7; no D segment can be confidently identified. The sequence derives from a male patient aged 2 to 10 who had a stem cell transplant for chronic granulomatous disease, so the T cells may come from the graft donor. Sample: peripheral blood, taken 180 days after TCRalphabeta/CD19-depleted stem cell transplant. The DNA reads as follows: TGTGCCACCCTAGGCAGTTCCTACGAGCAGTACTTC. Protein translation: CATLGSSYEQYF.